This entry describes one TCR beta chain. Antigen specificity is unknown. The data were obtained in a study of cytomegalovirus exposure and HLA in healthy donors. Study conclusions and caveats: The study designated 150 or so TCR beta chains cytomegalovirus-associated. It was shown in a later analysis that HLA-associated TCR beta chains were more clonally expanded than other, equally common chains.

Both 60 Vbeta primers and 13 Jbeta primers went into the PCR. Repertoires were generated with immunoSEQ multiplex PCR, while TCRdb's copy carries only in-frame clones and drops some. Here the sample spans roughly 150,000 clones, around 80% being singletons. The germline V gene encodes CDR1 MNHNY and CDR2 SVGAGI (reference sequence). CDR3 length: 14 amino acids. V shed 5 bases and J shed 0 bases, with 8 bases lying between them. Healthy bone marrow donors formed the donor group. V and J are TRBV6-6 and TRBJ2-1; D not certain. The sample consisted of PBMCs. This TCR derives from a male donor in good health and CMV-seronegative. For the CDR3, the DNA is TGTGCCAGCAGTAGAGTTAGCTCCTACAATGAGCAGTTCTTC. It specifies CASSRVSSYNEQFF.